This T cell receptor (beta chain) was profiled in a study of metastatic and nonmetastatic thyroid tumors. The wider study: Thyroid patients, malignant and benign, had repertoires compared across blood and tumor or nodule tissue.

This clone was counted many times. Its target is unknown. Authors' methods: Across clinicopathological groups, CDR3 differences served as the basis for building a distant-metastasis classifier for papillary thyroid cancer. TCRdb reprocessed the PCR reads using MiXCR. The V and J calls were determined by TCRdb, not by the authors. The sample carries tens of thousands of clones, 20% to 25% recorded once. Study results and limitations: Benign nodules were reported to have significantly lower TCR beta diversity than malignant thyroid tumors, in blood and tumor.

The V gene end was trimmed by 6 bases and the J gene end by 8 bases; junction bases not matched to a gene: 7. The CDR3 has 12 residues. The germline V gene has CDR1 DFQATT and CDR2 SNEGSKA (reference sequence). All patients were untreated before thyroid surgery. The genes are TRBV20-1 and TRBJ1-2; TRBD1 matches at 9 bases. The sequenced material came from blood. This receptor was obtained from a female donor with papillary thyroid cancer or a benign thyroid nodule (not recorded which). Some clones in this sample may be carry-over from other donors' samples. This chain's CDR3 is CSARDRAAGYTF. In DNA form, the CDR3 reads TGCAGTGCGAGGGACAGGGCGGCCGGCTACACCTTC.